This TCR beta chain was observed in a study of persistence of HIV-infected CD4 T cells. Overall study findings and caveats: TCR oligoclonality correlated with proviral oligoclonality in the same sorted populations. CMV- and Gag-responding cells had lower TCRbeta richness than CD3/CD28-responding cells.

This clone appeared a few times. Its antigen is not known. Germline assignment: CDR1 SNHLY and CDR2 FYNNEI. V lost 3 bases and J 5 bases, leaving 11 bases between the germline ends. The CDR3 sequence is 14 residues long. This was the immunoSEQ version 4 assay in survey mode. Libraries were prepared by immunoSEQ multiplex PCR; TCRdb keeps only in-frame clonotypes and omits some of them. This table has under 20,000 clones, about 80% appearing once. Stimulation used about 9.5 ug/mL lysate from CMV-infected fibroblasts. CD4+ T cells upregulating both CD40 ligand and CD69 were sorted as responding cells. Stimulated PBMCs had first been depleted of CD8+ T cells.

The clonotype comes from an adult man with HIV who was CMV-seropositive. V gene TRBV2 combines with J gene TRBJ1-3; a weak D match, TRBD1 (6 bases). The specimen was CD4+ T cells sorted from PBMCs after approximately 19-hour stimulation, collected from a patient who received antiretroviral therapy. The CDR3 region is CASSDIGGRNTIYF. CDR3 bases: TGTGCCAGCAGTGATATAGGGGGAAGAAACACCATATATTTT.